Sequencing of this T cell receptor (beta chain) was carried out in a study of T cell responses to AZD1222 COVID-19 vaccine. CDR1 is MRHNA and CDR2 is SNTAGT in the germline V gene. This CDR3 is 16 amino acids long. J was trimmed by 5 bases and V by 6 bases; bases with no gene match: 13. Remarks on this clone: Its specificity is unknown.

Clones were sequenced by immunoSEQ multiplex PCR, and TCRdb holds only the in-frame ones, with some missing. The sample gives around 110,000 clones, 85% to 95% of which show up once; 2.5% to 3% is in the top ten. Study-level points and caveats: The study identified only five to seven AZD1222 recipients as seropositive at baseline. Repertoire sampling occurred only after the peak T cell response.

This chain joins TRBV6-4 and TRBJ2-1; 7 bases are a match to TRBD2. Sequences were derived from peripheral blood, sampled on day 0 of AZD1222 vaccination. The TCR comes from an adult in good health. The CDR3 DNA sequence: TGTGCCAGCAGCCCTCAGGTTGGGAGCGGGGACAATGAGCAGTTCTTC. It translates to CASSPQVGSGDNEQFF.